This T cell receptor beta chain was found in a study of blood T cell repertoires in COVID-19. Assay used: immunoSEQ multiplex PCR; TCRdb lists only in-frame clones, some missing. The sample carries over 120,000 clones, 84% recorded once. This TCR was recovered from a human donor in a cohort sampled during active COVID-19. Sequencing input: peripheral blood.

CDR3 amino acids: CASSLGQSFNEKLFF. The CDR3 coding sequence is TGTGCCAGCAGCTTGGGACAGTCCTTTAATGAAAAACTGTTTTTT. This sequence joins TRBV7-6 and TRBJ1-4; 7 positions match TRBD1. This CDR3 is 15 amino acids long. Germline loops: CDR1 SGHVS, CDR2 FNYEAQ. V was pared by 3 bases and J by 4 bases, with 5 bases of the junction left unmatched.